The 17 T cell receptor beta chains in this list originate from one sample, sequenced in a study of shared clonotypes between healthy human individuals. Measured with immunoSEQ multiplex PCR; TCRdb has only the in-frame clones, and not every one. The sample includes about 2.4 million clones, 90% to 95% of them seen just once. Sequenced: naive CD4+ T cells from PBMCs. Described subset: CD45RA+ positively selected. The receptors were gathered from a man aged 18 to 29 in good health. Some clones in this sample may be carry-over from other donors' samples.

This chain links TRBV28 with TRBJ2-5; D is undetermined. The J call may be incorrect, as the DNA end agrees better with TRBJ2-7. Germline assignment: CDR1 MDHEN and CDR2 SYDVKM. This CDR3 region has 13 residues. CDR3 nucleotides: TGTGCCAGCAGTAGGACCCTGCTCTACGAGCAGTACTTC. Translation: CASSRTLLYEQYF.

This chain connects TRBV7-7 to TRBJ2-7; no firm D call. This CDR3 spans 14 amino acids. Between the trimmed V and J ends, which lost 2 bases and 4 bases, there was a span of 12 bases. From germline, CDR1 is SSHAT and CDR2 FNYEAQ (reference sequence). In DNA, the CDR3 is TGTGCCAGCAGCTTATCCCCTTCCGGTTACGAGCAGTACTTC. This sequence encodes CASSLSPSGYEQYF.

This clone was observed a single time. The same CDR3 is also encoded by other DNA sequences in this sample. The V and J genes are TRBV5-1 and TRBJ2-7, with a weak D call TRBD2 (7 bases). The CDR3 contains 12 residues. V was clipped by 4 bases and J by 4 bases, with 9 bases between them. Germline V gene lookup returns CDR1 SGHRS and CDR2 YFSETQ. This CDR3 reads CASSRGGYEQYF. The CDR3 nucleotides are TGCGCCAGCAGCAGGGGGGGTTACGAGCAGTACTTC.

V is TRBV27 and J is TRBJ2-2; TRBD2 aligns across 7 bases. Germline V gene data show CDR1 as MNHEY and CDR2 as SMNVEV (reference sequence). With 6 bases clipped from V and 2 bases from J, the junction kept 6 bases outside the gene matches. There are 15 residues in the CDR3. The CDR3 reads CASSGLGVNTGELFF. Here the CDR3 DNA reads TGTGCCAGCAGCGGACTAGGGGTCAACACCGGGGAGCTGTTTTTT.

The chain employs TRBV4-1 and TRBJ1-1, with D possibly matching TRBD1 (5 bases). Germline CDR1 is MGHRA and CDR2 is YSYEKL. The CDR3 runs to 14 residues. V was clipped by 3 bases and J by 3 bases, with 11 bases between them. Here the CDR3 reads CASSHLLGDTEAFF. CDR3 nucleotides: TGCGCCAGCAGCCACCTGCTGGGGGACACTGAAGCTTTCTTT.

The chain joins TRBV7-2 to TRBJ2-3; D is perhaps TRBD2 (6 bases). V lost 1 base, J lost 2 bases, and 16 bases lay in between. CDR1 and CDR2 from the germline V gene are SGHTA and FQGNSA. There are 17 residues in the CDR3. CDR3 residues: CASSLGGLEGITDTQYF. The CDR3 DNA reads as TGTGCCAGCAGCTTAGGCGGGCTGGAGGGAATCACAGATACGCAGTATTTT.

J is TRBJ1-2 and V is TRBV6-5; perhaps TRBD1 as D (6 bases). V lost 5 bases and J 2 bases, leaving 15 bases between the germline ends. This CDR3 has 15 amino acids. Per the germline V gene, CDR1 is MNHEY and CDR2 is SVGAGI. The CDR3 reads CASSVRTDGNYGYTF. CDR3 bases: TGTGCCAGCAGTGTACGGACAGATGGGAACTATGGCTACACCTTC.

The rearrangement links TRBV10-2 to TRBJ2-1; perhaps D is TRBD1 or TRBD2 (6 bases each). This CDR3 region has 13 residues. V was clipped by 5 bases and J by 4 bases, with 9 bases between them. The germline V gene encodes CDR1 WSHSY and CDR2 SAAADI. DNA of the CDR3: TGCGCCAGCAGTCAGGGGACTTACAATGAGCAGTTCTTC. This codes for CASSQGTYNEQFF.

This clone was observed a single time. The chain combines TRBV5-1 with TRBJ1-2, with D uncertain. CDR1 and CDR2 (germline): SGHRS, YFSETQ. V was clipped by 1 base and J by 4 bases, with 11 bases between them. This CDR3 has 14 amino acids. As DNA, the CDR3 is TGCGCCAGCAGCTTGTCAGGCAGCACCTATGGCTACACCTTC. Translated, it gives CASSLSGSTYGYTF.

With respect to this clone: Other nucleotide sequences in the sample specify the same CDR3. This sequence joins TRBV5-1 and TRBJ1-2, with TRBD1 as a possible D gene (5 bases). The V gene's germline CDR1 is SGHRS and CDR2 YFSETQ. The CDR3 is 13 residues long. Deletions cut 0 bases from V and 5 bases from J, with 8 bases between. The CDR3 protein is CASSLGQSYGYTF. As DNA, the CDR3 is TGCGCCAGCAGCTTGGGACAGTCTTATGGCTACACCTTC. Complete variable domain (other parts from reference TRBV5-1 and TRBJ1-2): KAGVTQTPRYLIKTRGQQVTLSCSPISGHRSVSWYQQTPGQGLQFLFEYFSETQRNKGNFPGRFSGRQFSNSRSEMNVSTLELGDSALYLCASSLGQSYGYTFGSGTRLTVV.

Only a few counts were recorded for this clone. This sequence joins TRBV30 and TRBJ1-3; weak D call: TRBD1 (6 bases). CDR3 length: 15 residues. Germline CDR1 is GTSNPN and CDR2 is SVGIG (reference sequence). V lost 2 bases to trimming and J lost 0 bases, with 11 bases between them. The CDR3 here is CAWSFDRSSGNTIYF. Here the CDR3 DNA reads TGTGCCTGGAGTTTCGACAGGAGCTCTGGAAACACCATATATTTT.

The genes are TRBV19 and TRBJ2-7, with 9 bases matching TRBD1. This CDR3 comprises 14 residues. V shed 5 bases and J 4 bases; nucleotides not matched to a gene: 6. Germline CDR1 reads LNHDA; CDR2 reads SQIVND (reference sequence). CDR3 loop: CASSPTGGSYEQYF. DNA of the CDR3: TGTGCCAGTAGTCCGACAGGGGGTAGTTACGAGCAGTACTTC.

About this clone itself: Other DNA variants within this sample encode the same CDR3. The chain recombines TRBV9 with TRBJ2-5, with TRBD1 matching over 9 bases. V shed 2 bases, J shed 2 bases, and the junction held 4 bases outside the gene matches. Germline lookup yields CDR1 SGDLS and CDR2 YYNGEE. The CDR3 is made up of 15 amino acids. The DNA for the CDR3 is TGTGCCAGCAGCGTGGGGACAGGGCCGCAAGAGACCCAGTACTTC. Its protein is CASSVGTGPQETQYF.

The V call is TRBV5-1, the J call TRBJ1-2; D is unclear. The germline gives CDR1 SGHRS, CDR2 YFSETQ. V was trimmed by 4 bases and J by 8 bases, leaving 15 bases between them. The length of the CDR3 is 13 residues. As DNA, the CDR3 is TGCGCCAGCAGCCCCGCGGAGGGATGGGGCTACACCTTC. The encoded protein is CASSPAEGWGYTF.

The CDR3 protein is CASSPRGLGDIQYF. The CDR3, as DNA: TGTGCCAGCAGCCCCAGGGGCCTCGGGGACATTCAGTACTTC. The gene calls are TRBV7-9 and TRBJ2-4, with D perhaps matching TRBD1 (6 bases). Germline values: CDR1 SEHNR, CDR2 FQNEAQ (reference sequence). The CDR3 has 14 residues. Trimming took 5 bases from V and 8 from J, leaving 16 bases between them.

The CDR3: CASSEGLAENYEQYF. The CDR3 nucleotides are TGTGCCAGCAGTGAAGGACTAGCGGAAAACTACGAGCAGTACTTC. J is TRBJ2-7 and V is TRBV6-1, with 9 bases fitting TRBD2. Trimming at V came to 1 base and at J to 3 bases, leaving 4 bases not matched to a gene. This CDR3 comprises 15 residues. Germline CDR1 and CDR2: MNHNS and SASEGT.

This rearrangement joins TRBV6-6 to TRBJ1-3; D gene ambiguous. Germline CDR1 MNHNY, CDR2 SVGAGI (reference sequence). CDR3 size: 14 residues. Between the trimmed V and J ends, which lost 11 bases and 0 bases, there was a span of 14 bases. CDR3 protein: CAGANSTSGNTIYF. CDR3 in DNA: TGTGCCGGAGCCAACAGTACCTCTGGAAACACCATATATTTT.